This TCR beta chain was identified during a study of blood T cells in healthy people across ages. The ends lost 4 bases at V and 4 bases at J; junction bases unmatched: 16. The CDR3 length is 18 residues. The germline V gene encodes CDR1 LGHNA and CDR2 YSLEER. A sample-barcoded 5' primer and a J-beta primer mix were used in a second PCR of roughly 6 to 12 cycles. TCRdb used MiXCR to reprocess the 5' RACE reads, holding one entry per CDR3 protein. The sample lists 1,500,000 or so distinct CDR3 sequences, 45% to 70% occurring once. The clonotype comes from a man aged 18 to 29 in good health. V is TRBV4-3 and J is TRBJ2-1, with 7 bases lining up with TRBD1. Sequencing was carried out using blood. The CDR3 coding sequence is TGCGCCAGCAGCCGTTCGGCCCTAGGGGGCGGGTCTTACAATGAGCAGTTCTTC. The encoded protein is CASSRSALGGGSYNEQFF.